This T cell receptor (beta chain) is from a study of T-cell memory formation after mild COVID-19. About this clonotype itself: What it binds is unknown.

MiXCR, run by TCRdb on the 5' RACE reads, gives a single entry per CDR3 protein. The sample has about 340,000 distinct CDR3 sequences; around 20% are singletons. Study outcomes and limitations: Clones that shrank (day 15 to 85) were balanced CD4/CD8, whereas later expanders leaned CD4+. The pre-infection memory compartment contained some responding clones, suggesting cross-reactive memory joined.

Germline CDR1 is SGHRS and CDR2 is YFSETQ. V lost 3 bases, J lost 10 bases, and 17 bases lay in between. The CDR3 extends over 15 amino acids. V gene TRBV5-1 combines with J gene TRBJ1-6; maybe TRBD1 (5 bases). Sample: PBMCs or a T cell subset sorted from them (not recorded which). The origin of this receptor is an adult woman who had mild COVID-19 (a few samples of this study predate the infection). Cell type and time point are not known. The CDR3 DNA reads TGCGCCAGCAGCTCGGCAGGCTCCGGGGACTCACCCCTCCACTTT. Its translation is CASSSAGSGDSPLHF.